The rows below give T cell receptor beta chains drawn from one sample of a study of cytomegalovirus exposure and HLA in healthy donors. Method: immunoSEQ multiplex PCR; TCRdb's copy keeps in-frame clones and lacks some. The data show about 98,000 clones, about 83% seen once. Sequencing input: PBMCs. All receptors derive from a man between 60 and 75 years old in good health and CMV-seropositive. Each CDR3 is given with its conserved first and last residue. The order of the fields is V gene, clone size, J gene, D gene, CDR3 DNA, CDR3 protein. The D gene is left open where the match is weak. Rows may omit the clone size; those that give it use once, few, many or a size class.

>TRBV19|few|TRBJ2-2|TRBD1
TGTGCCAGTAGTACCTTACAGGGGAGCACCGGGGAGCTGTTTTTT
CASSTLQGSTGELFF
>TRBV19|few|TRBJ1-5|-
TGTGCCAGTAGCCTCCAGACAGTGGGCAATCAGCCCCAGCATTTT
CASSLQTVGNQPQHF
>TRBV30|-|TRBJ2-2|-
TGTGCCTGGACCCCCAGAGGCGGGGAGCTGTTTTTT
CAWTPRGGELFF
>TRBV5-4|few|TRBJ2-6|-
TGTGCCAGCAGCTTGTGGATAGGACCGGGGTCTGGGGCCAACGTCCTGACTTTC
CASSLWIGPGSGANVLTF
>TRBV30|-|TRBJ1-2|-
TGTGCCTGGAGTTCGGGGGGGCGGTTAGGTGGTGGCTACACCTTC
CAWSSGGRLGGGYTF
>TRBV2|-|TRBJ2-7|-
TGTGCCAGCAGTCTAGGACAGAGGTACGAGCAGTACTTC
CASSLGQRYEQYF
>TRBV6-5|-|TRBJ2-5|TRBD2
TGTGCCAGCAGTTACGCTCGGGGGGGGCCACAAGAGACCCAGTACTTC
CASSYARGGPQETQYF
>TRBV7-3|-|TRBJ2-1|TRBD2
TGTGCCAGCAGCTTAAGGGGGGGGACTGAGCAGTTCTTC
CASSLRGGTEQFF
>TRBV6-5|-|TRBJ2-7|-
TGTGCCAGCAGTTACCTCCCAGGGGTCGGCGAGCAGTACTTC
CASSYLPGVGEQYF
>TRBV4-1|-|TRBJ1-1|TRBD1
TGCGCCAGCAGCCTATTCCCCAACGGAGGGGGCCGAATGAACACTGAAGCTTTCTTT
CASSLFPNGGGRMNTEAFF
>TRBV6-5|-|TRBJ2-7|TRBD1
TGTGCCAGCAGTTACCCAAGACAGGGTCGGCACGAGCAGTACTTC
CASSYPRQGRHEQYF
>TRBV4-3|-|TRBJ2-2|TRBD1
TGCGCCAGCAGCCAAGATATGGCAGGGGGTACGAACACCGGGGAGCTGTTTTTT
CASSQDMAGGTNTGELFF
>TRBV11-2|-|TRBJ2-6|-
TGTGCCAGCAGCTTAGGGGGGCGCGGATCTGGGGCCAACGTCCTGACTTTC
CASSLGGRGSGANVLTF
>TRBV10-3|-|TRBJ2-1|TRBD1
TGTGCCATCAGTGAGACGCCGACAGGGGGACTCTACAATGAGCAGTTCTTC
CAISETPTGGLYNEQFF
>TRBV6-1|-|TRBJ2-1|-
TGTGCCAGCAGTGAACAACAGATTTACAATGAGCAGTTCTTC
CASSEQQIYNEQFF
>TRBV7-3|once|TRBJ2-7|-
TGTGCCAGCAGCTTATTCAGGGAATCCTACGAGCAGTACTTC
CASSLFRESYEQYF
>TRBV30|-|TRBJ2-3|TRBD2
TGTGCCTGGAATATGAGAAGCGGGGGGGCAGATACGCAGTATTTT
CAWNMRSGGADTQYF
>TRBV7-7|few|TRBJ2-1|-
TGTGCTAGCAGCGATAGTGGGGAGCCCTTCGGTGAGCAGTTCTTC
CASSDSGEPFGEQFF
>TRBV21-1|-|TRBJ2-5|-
TGTGCCAGCAGCAAAGCGCGGGTAGACAGGAAAGAGACCCAGTACTTC
CASSKARVDRKETQYF
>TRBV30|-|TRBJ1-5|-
TGTGCCTGGCGAAGAACAACTGGGGGCACGGGCAATCAGCCCCAGCATTTT
CAWRRTTGGTGNQPQHF
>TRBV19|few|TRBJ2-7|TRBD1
TGTGCCAGTAGTATAACCCGGACAGGGGGCTACGAGCAGTACTTC
CASSITRTGGYEQYF
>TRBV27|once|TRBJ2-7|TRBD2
TGTGCCAGCAGTTTATCACTAGCGGGGCCCTACGAGCAGTACTTC
CASSLSLAGPYEQYF
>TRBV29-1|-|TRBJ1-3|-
TGCAGCGTTGCCTACTCTGGAAACACCATATATTTT
CSVAYSGNTIYF
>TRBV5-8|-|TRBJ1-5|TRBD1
TGTGCCAGCAGCTGGGGACAGGGGAATCCTTATAGCAATCAGCCCCAGCATTTT
CASSWGQGNPYSNQPQHF
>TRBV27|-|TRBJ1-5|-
TGTGCCAGCAGTTTATCAAGGGGACTACTCAATCAGCCCCAGCATTTT
CASSLSRGLLNQPQHF
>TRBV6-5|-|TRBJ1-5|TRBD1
TGTGCCAGCAGCAGGGGGTTTAGGAACAATCAGCCCCAGCATTTT
CASSRGFRNNQPQHF
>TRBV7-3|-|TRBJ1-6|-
TGTGCCAGCAGCTTACAGGGGCCGGGTAGCTATAATTCACCCCTCCACTTT
CASSLQGPGSYNSPLHF
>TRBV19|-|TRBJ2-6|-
TGTGCCAGTAATACAGGGAGCCTCTCTGGGGCCAACGTCCTGACTTTC
CASNTGSLSGANVLTF
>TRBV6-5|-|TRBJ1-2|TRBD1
TGTGCCAGCAGACCCCGACAGGGGCCAGACTATGGCTACACCTTC
CASRPRQGPDYGYTF
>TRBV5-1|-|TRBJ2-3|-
TGCGCCAGCAGCCTTACTCTAGGAGCCGGTGAGCAGTATTTT
CASSLTLGAGEQYF